This entry lists 20 T cell receptor beta chains sequenced from one sample in a study of T cells in Graves' hyperthyroidism and ophthalmopathy. The TCR beta CDR3 regions underwent amplification using RNA transcripts as the source. Primed by the HTBI set, a first-round RT-PCR was run on the TCR CDR3. TCRdb re-derived calls from the multiplex PCR reads in MiXCR, one entry per CDR3 protein. The sample includes hundreds of thousands of distinct CDR3 sequences, approximately 15% of them seen just once. Sequencing was performed on blood. Receptors were obtained from a woman between 40 and 50 years old with Graves' ophthalmopathy.

The genes are TRBV11-3 and TRBJ1-5; D may be TRBD1 (5 bases). CDR3 length: 17 residues. Trimming stripped 7 bases from V and 3 bases from J, with 22 bases between. CDR1 and CDR2 (germline): SGHNT, YENEEA. DNA of the CDR3: TGTGCCAGCAAAGGGGCCCCCGGGGAGGGGTCCAATCAGCCCCAGCATTTT. Its protein is CASKGAPGEGSNQPQHF.

There are a few counts of this clonotype. The V gene is TRBV2, the J gene TRBJ2-3, with D possibly matching TRBD2 (5 bases). CDR1 and CDR2 (germline): SNHLY, FYNNEI. V lost 6 bases, J lost 2 bases, and 15 bases lay in between. This CDR3 has 15 amino acids. CDR3 region: CASRRRLRDTDTQYF. The CDR3 coding sequence is TGTGCCAGCAGGAGAAGACTAAGAGACACAGATACGCAGTATTTT.

Concerning this clonotype itself: This could be a read error, since a much larger clone is one nucleotide away. CDR3 DNA: TGTGCCAGCAGTTTAACCGCCGTGTGGGGAAACTACAATGAGCAGTTCTTC. Protein product: CASSLTAVWGNYNEQFF. The chain has TRBV28 and TRBJ2-1; D is undetermined. This CDR3 is 17 amino acids long. Looked up from germline, CDR1 is MDHEN and CDR2 is SYDVKM. Trimming stripped 2 bases from V and 3 bases from J, with 17 bases between.

On this clonotype: A read error may explain this, as a much larger clone is one base away. This chain joins TRBV27 and TRBJ1-1; D remains ambiguous. CDR3 size: 16 residues. With 4 bases removed from V and 1 base from J, the gap between germline ends came to 16 bases. CDR1 is MNHEY and CDR2 is SMNVEV in the germline V gene (reference sequence). The CDR3 nucleotides read TGTGCCAGCAGTTCCACTGGAGGGAGGTGGAACACTGAAGCTTTCTTT. Amino acids: CASSSTGGRWNTEAFF.

This clonotype was seen many times. The chain recombines TRBV20-1 with TRBJ2-1, with TRBD2 identical over 9 bases. The CDR3 sequence is 15 residues long. Germline V gene lookup returns CDR1 DFQATT and CDR2 SNEGSKA (reference sequence). V trimming: 0 bases; J trimming: 4 bases; junction bases outside the gene matches: 4. The CDR3 nucleotides read TGCAGTGCTAGAGATGGGAGCGGGGGGTACAATGAGCAGTTCTTC. This codes for CSARDGSGGYNEQFF.

This clonotype was seen ten or more times. The V and J genes are TRBV7-2 and TRBJ2-3; 13 bases map to TRBD2. Germline V lookup: CDR1 SGHTA, CDR2 FQGNSA. The CDR3 extends over 17 amino acids. V trimming: 5 bases; J trimming: 7 bases; junction bases outside the gene matches: 12. This chain's CDR3 is CASSPGPPGLAGHTQYF. As DNA, the CDR3 is TGTGCCAGCAGCCCCGGACCCCCGGGACTAGCGGGACATACGCAGTATTTT.

Here the CDR3 DNA reads TGTGCCAGCAGCTTGGCCCCAGCGGGGGTCACAGATACGCAGTATTTT. This codes for CASSLAPAGVTDTQYF. The chain joins TRBV5-8 to TRBJ2-3, with 8 bases that match TRBD2. This CDR3 has 16 residues. Germline CDR1 reads SGHTS; CDR2 reads YDEGEE. J gave up 2 bases and V 0 bases, and 5 bases lay outside the gene matches.

This clonotype was counted many times. This sequence joins TRBV7-9 and TRBJ2-7; 12 bases are a match to TRBD1. The CDR3 totals 19 residues. V gave up 0 bases and J gave up 2 bases; unmatched junction bases: 11. Looked up from germline, CDR1 is SEHNR and CDR2 is FQNEAQ (reference sequence). CDR3 region: CASSLAGTGGYLRTYEQYF. DNA of the CDR3: TGTGCCAGCAGCTTAGCCGGGACAGGGGGCTACCTACGCACCTACGAGCAGTACTTC.

This clonotype was observed a handful of times. The chain carries TRBV5-1 and TRBJ2-3, with D possibly matching TRBD2 (7 bases). CDR1 SGHRS and CDR2 YFSETQ come from the germline V gene. Trimming left V 0 bases short and J 1 base short, with 12 bases between. CDR3 length equals 16 residues. For the CDR3, the DNA is TGCGCCAGCAGCTTGGAGGGGGGGTACGGCACAGATACGCAGTATTTT. Its protein is CASSLEGGYGTDTQYF.

This clonotype was counted ten times or more. The rearrangement uses TRBV3-1 and TRBJ1-2; the D is unclear. This CDR3 has 14 amino acids. Trimming removed 2 bases at V and 3 bases at J, with 10 bases between. Germline-derived CDR1 and CDR2 are LGHDT and YNNKEL (reference sequence). The CDR3 nucleotides read TGTGCCAGCAGCCAACTGGACGGATACTATGGCTACACCTTC. Amino acids: CASSQLDGYYGYTF.

This clonotype came up a few times. The rearrangement joins TRBV11-2 to TRBJ2-7, with TRBD1 identical over 10 bases. CDR3 size: 15 residues. Looked up from germline, CDR1 is SGHAT and CDR2 is FQNNGV. The V gene end was trimmed by 4 bases and the J gene end by 4 bases; junction bases not matched to a gene: 7. The CDR3 nucleotides read TGTGCCAGCAGCTACCAGACAGGGGGCATGTACGAGCAGTACTTC. Translation gives CASSYQTGGMYEQYF.

This clonotype was seen a few times. The rearrangement uses TRBV6-1 and TRBJ2-1; 8 nucleotides line up with TRBD1. This CDR3 contains 17 residues. V lost 3 bases to trimming and J lost 3 bases; unmatched junction nucleotides: 10. Germline V gene data show CDR1 as MNHNS and CDR2 as SASEGT. The CDR3 DNA reads TGTGCCAGCAGTGAGACCCCCGGGGACAGGTACTACAATGAGCAGTTCTTC. This translates into CASSETPGDRYYNEQFF.

This clonotype appeared many times. V gene TRBV14 combines with J gene TRBJ2-5; D uncertain. The CDR3 contains 15 residues. V was shortened by 0 bases and J by 1 base, with 9 bases between the two germline ends. The V gene's germline CDR1 is SGHDN and CDR2 FVKESK. The CDR3 reads CASSQELGTQETQYF. CDR3 nucleotide sequence: TGTGCCAGCAGCCAAGAGTTAGGCACCCAAGAGACCCAGTACTTC. The variable domain in full, completed from reference TRBV14 and TRBJ2-5, reads EAGVTQFPSHSVIEKGQTVTLRCDPISGHDNLYWYRRVMGKEIKFLLHFVKESKQDESGMPNNRFLAERTGGTYSTLKVQPAELEDSGVYFCASSQELGTQETQYFGPGTRLLVL.

The chain couples TRBV24-1 to TRBJ2-3, with 7 bases lining up with TRBD1. In germline, CDR1 is KGHDR, CDR2 SFDVKD. The CDR3 loop spans 20 amino acids. Trimming removed 0 bases from V and 2 bases from J; junction bases left unmatched: 16. As DNA, the CDR3 is TGTGCCACCAGTGATTTGACAGGGGAAGACCGCTACGGGCTCACAGATACGCAGTATTTT. This gives the protein CATSDLTGEDRYGLTDTQYF.

This clonotype showed up many times. The gene calls are TRBV20-1 and TRBJ1-6; D unresolved. Per the germline V gene, CDR1 is DFQATT and CDR2 is SNEGSKA (reference sequence). Trimming left V 0 bases short and J 7 bases short, with 13 bases between. The CDR3 is 15 amino acids. CDR3 DNA sequence: TGCAGTGCTAGAGATCGAGTTACGGGGAATTCACCCCTCCACTTT. Protein product: CSARDRVTGNSPLHF.

This clonotype was counted between two and nine times. The rearrangement uses TRBV30 and TRBJ2-5; 7 bases match TRBD1. V was pared by 2 bases and J by 0 bases, with 3 bases of the junction left unmatched. This CDR3 has 14 amino acids. Germline V gene lookup returns CDR1 GTSNPN and CDR2 SVGIG (reference sequence). This CDR3 reads CAWSIDRDQETQYF. In nucleotides, the CDR3 is TGTGCCTGGAGTATCGACAGGGACCAAGAGACCCAGTACTTC.

To note about this clonotype: A read error may account for a junction end that differs from germline. The chain uses TRBV5-1 and TRBJ1-3; 7 nucleotides line up with TRBD1. CDR3 length: 16 residues. CDR1 SGHRS and CDR2 YFSETQ come from the germline V gene. The CDR3 loop is CASSPLEGASGNAIYF. The CDR3, as DNA: TGCGCCAGCAGCCCACTGGAGGGGGCATCTGGAAACGCCATATATTTT.

This clonotype was counted many times. The chain recombines TRBV6-2 or TRBV6-3 with TRBJ2-7; D is perhaps TRBD1 (5 bases). The CDR3 sequence is 13 residues long. The germline V gene has CDR1 MNHEY and CDR2 SVGEGT. V lost 2 bases, J lost 1 base, and 6 bases lay in between. The CDR3 region has the DNA TGTGCCAGCAGTTACGACAGTTCCTACGAGCAGTACTTC. As protein: CASSYDSSYEQYF.

This clonotype has a count of ten or more. The chain carries TRBV2 and TRBJ2-1; D unresolved. The length of the CDR3 is 13 residues. The V end lost 8 bases, the J end lost 3 bases, and 11 bases lay between the germline ends. Germline loops: CDR1 SNHLY, CDR2 FYNNEI. The CDR3 bases are TGTGCCAGCGGCGTTCTTCTCTACAATGAGCAGTTCTTC. Translated: CASGVLLYNEQFF. Full variable domain (rest looked up from reference TRBV2 and TRBJ2-1): EPEVTQTPSHQVTQMGQEVILRCVPISNHLYFYWYRQILGQKVEFLVSFYNNEISEKSEIFDDQFSVERPDGSNFTLKIRSTKLEDSAMYFCASGVLLYNEQFFGPGTRLTVL.

The genes are TRBV28 and TRBJ2-2, with no clear D. Trimming stripped 3 bases from V and 3 bases from J, with 2 bases between. The CDR3 sequence is 12 residues long. Germline CDR1 is MDHEN and CDR2 is SYDVKM. As DNA, the CDR3 is TGTGCCAGCAGTTTTTACACCGGGGAGCTGTTTTTT. It encodes CASSFYTGELFF.